Each of the 14 T cell receptor beta chains below was sequenced from the same sample in a study of shared clonotypes between healthy human individuals. Clones were sequenced by immunoSEQ multiplex PCR, and TCRdb holds only the in-frame ones, with some missing. Here the sample spans roughly 1.5 million clones, 98% being singletons. Sample: naive CD4+ T cells sorted from blood. Documented subset: CD45RA+ positively selected. These receptors all stem from a man in his thirties or forties in good health.

The chain is built from TRBV7-3 and TRBJ2-1; TRBD2 might be the D (6 bases). With 5 bases removed from V and 5 bases from J, the gap between germline ends came to 16 bases. This CDR3 has 15 residues. Per the germline V gene, CDR1 is SGHTA and CDR2 is FQGTGA. CDR3 sequence: CASSPVRGPNNEQFF. The CDR3, as DNA: TGTGCCAGCAGCCCCGTGCGGGGCCCAAACAATGAGCAGTTCTTC.

The chain carries TRBV19 and TRBJ1-3; D remains unclear. Deletions cut 5 bases from V and 0 bases from J, with 14 bases between. The CDR3 has 16 amino acids. CDR1 and CDR2 from the germline V gene are LNHDA and SQIVND (reference sequence). CDR3 region: CASSAPAANSGNTIYF. For the CDR3, the DNA is TGTGCCAGTAGTGCCCCCGCGGCGAACTCTGGAAACACCATATATTTT.

CDR3 region: CASSQAGTAHYEQYF. CDR3 nucleotides: TGTGCCAGCAGCCAAGCCGGGACCGCGCACTACGAGCAGTACTTC. The chain carries TRBV5-6 and TRBJ2-7, with D perhaps given as TRBD1 or TRBD2 (5 bases each). Germline values: CDR1 SGHDT, CDR2 YYEEEE. The V gene lost 4 bases and the J gene lost 3 bases, with 17 bases spanning the gap. The CDR3 spans 15 residues. Using reference TRBV5-6 and TRBJ2-7 for the parts outside the CDR3, the full variable domain is DAGVTQSPTHLIKTRGQQVTLRCSPKSGHDTVSWYQQALGQGPQFIFQYYEEEERQRGNFPDRFSGHQFPNYSSELNVNALLLGDSALYLCASSQAGTAHYEQYFGPGTRLTVT.

The count of this clone is one. V and J are TRBV28 and TRBJ2-5, with TRBD1 identical over 9 bases. Germline V gives CDR1 MDHEN, CDR2 SYDVKM. The junction had 14 bases not matched to a gene; V was cut back by 2 bases and J by 10 bases. The CDR3 is 16 amino acids. The CDR3 region has the DNA TGTGCCAGCAGTTTAAGGGGGGGACAGGGCTTGAGGGACCAGTACTTC. It is translated as CASSLRGGQGLRDQYF.

The genes are TRBV28 and TRBJ1-4; D gene uncertain. CDR3 length equals 13 residues. The germline CDR1 and CDR2 sequences are MDHEN and SYDVKM. Trimming removed 11 bases at V and 6 bases at J, with 16 bases between. The CDR3 is CAAIGGFDEKLFF. The CDR3 nucleotides are TGTGCCGCGATAGGCGGATTTGATGAAAAACTGTTTTTT.

This rearrangement joins TRBV27 to TRBJ2-7; TRBD2 aligns across 7 bases. This CDR3 is built from 17 residues. With V trimmed by 5 bases and J by 2 bases, 15 bases remained unmatched. The germline gives CDR1 MNHEY, CDR2 SMNVEV (reference sequence). The CDR3 bases are TGTGCCAGCAGTCCGCGGGGCCTAGTCGCGGGAGCCTACGAGCAGTACTTC. Its protein product is CASSPRGLVAGAYEQYF.

The chain is built from TRBV5-1 and TRBJ2-7, with unresolved D. V gave up 2 bases and J gave up 0 bases, with 9 bases separating them. Germline-derived CDR1 and CDR2 are SGHRS and YFSETQ. The CDR3 totals 14 residues. As DNA, the CDR3 is TGCGCCAGCAGCTTCTCCATGAGCTCCTACGAGCAGTACTTC. It translates to CASSFSMSSYEQYF.

The rearrangement uses TRBV5-1 and TRBJ2-7, with TRBD2 matching over 8 bases. The CDR3 sequence is 15 residues long. Per the germline V gene, CDR1 is SGHRS and CDR2 is YFSETQ. The V and J ends lost 1 base and 7 bases, in that order; junction bases with no gene match: 10. CDR3 in amino acids: CASSLRSGGPREQYF. The CDR3 DNA sequence: TGCGCCAGCAGCTTGAGGAGCGGGGGTCCTCGGGAGCAGTACTTC.

As to this clone: This same CDR3 is encoded by further DNA sequences in the sample. The chain combines TRBV29-1 with TRBJ2-5; D uncertain. CDR3 size: 12 residues. Trimming cost V 3 bases and J 1 base, with 6 bases left between them. CDR1 is SQVTM, CDR2 ANQGSEA, per germline. CDR3 in amino acids: CSVDPSQETQYF. CDR3 nucleotides: TGCAGCGTTGATCCTAGCCAAGAGACCCAGTACTTC.

This chain uses TRBV5-8 with TRBJ2-5; 12 nucleotides line up with TRBD2. Trimming removed 0 bases from V and 5 bases from J; junction bases left unmatched: 8. The CDR3 sequence is 17 residues long. CDR1 is SGHTS and CDR2 is YDEGEE in the germline V gene. The CDR3: CASSLGSSGRAWETQYF. In DNA form, the CDR3 reads TGTGCCAGCAGCTTGGGATCTAGCGGGAGGGCCTGGGAGACCCAGTACTTC.

This clone was detected only once. The rearrangement links TRBV6-5 to TRBJ2-1; D remains unclear. CDR3 length: 11 amino acids. V was shortened by 6 bases and J by 5 bases, with 5 bases between the two germline ends. The germline gives CDR1 MNHEY, CDR2 SVGAGI. CDR3 DNA: TGTGCCAGCAGCCTGGACAATGAGCAGTTCTTC. This codes for CASSLDNEQFF.

The CDR3 bases are TGCGCCAGCAGCGCGGGACCGATGAACACTGAAGCTTTCTTT. It codes for CASSAGPMNTEAFF. The chain couples TRBV5-1 to TRBJ1-1; possibly TRBD1 for D (5 bases). The germline V and J ends were trimmed by 4 bases and 0 bases, with 10 bases remaining between them. This CDR3 region has 14 residues. The V gene's germline CDR1 is SGHRS and CDR2 YFSETQ. The full variable domain, rest sourced from reference TRBV5-1 and TRBJ1-1, is KAGVTQTPRYLIKTRGQQVTLSCSPISGHRSVSWYQQTPGQGLQFLFEYFSETQRNKGNFPGRFSGRQFSNSRSEMNVSTLELGDSALYLCASSAGPMNTEAFFGQGTRLTVV.

This chain uses TRBV13 with TRBJ1-1; 7 nucleotides match TRBD1. This CDR3 has 14 amino acids. Germline loops: CDR1 PRHDT, CDR2 FYEKMQ (reference sequence). Trimming at V came to 5 bases and at J to 4 bases, leaving 7 bases not matched to a gene. The CDR3 region has the DNA TGTGCCAGCAGCGTGACAGGGAAACTCACTGAAGCTTTCTTT. Residues: CASSVTGKLTEAFF.

The chain links TRBV5-5 to TRBJ2-1, with D unclear. V was pared by 2 bases and J by 5 bases, with 8 bases between. Germline CDR1 reads SGHKS; CDR2 reads YYEKEE (reference sequence). This CDR3 spans 13 amino acids. Here the CDR3 DNA reads TGTGCCAGCAGCTTAAAAGGTCACAATGAGCAGTTCTTC. Its translation: CASSLKGHNEQFF.